This T cell receptor beta chain is drawn from a study of OX40 agonist ivuxolimab in advanced cancers. Study-wide points: CD4+ T cells averaged fewer expanded clones than CD8+ T cells.

Clones were sequenced by immunoSEQ multiplex PCR, and TCRdb holds only the in-frame ones, with some missing. The repertoire consists of about 73,000 clones, with about nine tenths occurring once and the leading ten covering 11%. As regards this clone: The target antigen is unknown.

There are 16 residues in the CDR3. Germline CDR1 reads MNHEY; CDR2 reads SMNVEV (reference sequence). V was clipped by 4 bases and J by 0 bases, with 13 bases between them. The source material was CD4+ or CD8+ T cells sorted from blood, sampled in a trial of the OX40 agonist ivuxolimab. The chain is built from TRBV27 and TRBJ2-4; D possibly corresponds to TRBD1 (6 bases). The TCR comes from an adult with an advanced solid tumor such as melanoma, head and neck, liver or kidney cancer. The CDR3 spells CASSSRTDIAKNIQYF. CDR3 bases: TGTGCCAGCAGTTCCCGGACAGACATAGCCAAAAACATTCAGTACTTC.